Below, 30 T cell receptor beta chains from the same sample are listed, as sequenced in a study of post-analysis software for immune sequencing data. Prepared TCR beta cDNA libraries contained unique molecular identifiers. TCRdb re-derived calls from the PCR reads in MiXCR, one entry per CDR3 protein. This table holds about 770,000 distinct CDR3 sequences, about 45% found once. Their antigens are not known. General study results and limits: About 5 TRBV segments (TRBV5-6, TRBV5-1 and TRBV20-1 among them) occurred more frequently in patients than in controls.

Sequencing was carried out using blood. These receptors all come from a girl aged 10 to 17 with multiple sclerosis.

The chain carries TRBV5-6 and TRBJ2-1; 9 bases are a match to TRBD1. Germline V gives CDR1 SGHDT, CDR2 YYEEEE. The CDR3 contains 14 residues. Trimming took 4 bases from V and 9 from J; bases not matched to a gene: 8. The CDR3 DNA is TGTGCCAGCAGCGAATTAGGACAGGGGACTGAGCAGTTCTTC. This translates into CASSELGQGTEQFF.

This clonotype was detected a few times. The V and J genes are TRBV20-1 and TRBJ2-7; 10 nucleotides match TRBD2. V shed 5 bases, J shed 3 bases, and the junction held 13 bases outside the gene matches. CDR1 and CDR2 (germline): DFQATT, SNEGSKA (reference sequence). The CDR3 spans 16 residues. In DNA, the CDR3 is TGCAGTGCTCCACCGAGCGGGAGGGCTTCGGACTACGAGCAGTACTTC. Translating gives CSAPPSGRASDYEQYF.

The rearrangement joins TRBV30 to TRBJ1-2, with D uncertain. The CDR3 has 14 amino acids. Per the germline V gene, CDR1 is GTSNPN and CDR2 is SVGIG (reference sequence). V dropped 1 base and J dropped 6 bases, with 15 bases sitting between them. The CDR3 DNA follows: TGTGCCTGGAGTGATGGTAGGGATTCGGATGGCTACACCTTC. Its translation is CAWSDGRDSDGYTF. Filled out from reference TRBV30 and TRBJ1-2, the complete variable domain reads SQTIHQWPATLVQPVGSPLSLECTVEGTSNPNLYWYRQAAGRGLQLLFYSVGIGQISSEVPQNLSASRPQDRQFILSSKKLLLSDSGFYLCAWSDGRDSDGYTFGSGTRLTVV.

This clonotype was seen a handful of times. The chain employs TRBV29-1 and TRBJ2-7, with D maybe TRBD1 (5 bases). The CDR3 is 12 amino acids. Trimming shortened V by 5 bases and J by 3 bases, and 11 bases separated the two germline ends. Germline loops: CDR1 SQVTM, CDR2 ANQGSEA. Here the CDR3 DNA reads TGCAGCGTTTCGACAGACGACTACGAGCAGTACTTC. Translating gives CSVSTDDYEQYF.

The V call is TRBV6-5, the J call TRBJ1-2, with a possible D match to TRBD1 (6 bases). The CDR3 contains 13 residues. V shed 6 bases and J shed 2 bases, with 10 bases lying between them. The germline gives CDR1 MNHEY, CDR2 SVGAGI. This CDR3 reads CASRTDRNYGYTF. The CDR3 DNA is TGTGCCAGCAGAACAGACAGGAACTATGGCTACACCTTC.

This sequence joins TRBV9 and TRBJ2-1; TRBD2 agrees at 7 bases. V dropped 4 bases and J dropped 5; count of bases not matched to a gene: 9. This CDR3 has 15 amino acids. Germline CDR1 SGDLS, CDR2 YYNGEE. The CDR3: CASSPAGLPDNEQFF. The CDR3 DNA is TGTGCCAGCAGCCCGGCGGGACTACCCGACAATGAGCAGTTCTTC.

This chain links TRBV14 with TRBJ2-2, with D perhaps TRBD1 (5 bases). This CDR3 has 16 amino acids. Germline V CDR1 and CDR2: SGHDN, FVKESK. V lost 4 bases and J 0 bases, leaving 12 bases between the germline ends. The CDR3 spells CASSPRQLANTGELFF. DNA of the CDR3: TGTGCCAGCAGCCCGCGACAGCTAGCGAACACCGGGGAGCTGTTTTTT.

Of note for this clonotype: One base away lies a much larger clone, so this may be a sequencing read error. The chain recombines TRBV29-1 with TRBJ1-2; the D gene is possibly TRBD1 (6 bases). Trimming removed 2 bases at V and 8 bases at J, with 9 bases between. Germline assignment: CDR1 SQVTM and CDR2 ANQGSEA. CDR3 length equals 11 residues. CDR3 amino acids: CSVETGWGYTF. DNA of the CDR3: TGCAGCGTTGAAACAGGGTGGGGCTACACCTTC.

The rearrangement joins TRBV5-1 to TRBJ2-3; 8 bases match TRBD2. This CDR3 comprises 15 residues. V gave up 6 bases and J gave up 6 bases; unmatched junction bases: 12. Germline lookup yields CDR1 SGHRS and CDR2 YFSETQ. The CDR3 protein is CASIREGRGKDTQYF. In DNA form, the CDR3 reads TGCGCCAGCATCCGGGAGGGTCGCGGGAAGGATACGCAGTATTTT.

The chain's CDR3 is CASSLVEGPQYF. As DNA, the CDR3 is TGTGCCAGCAGCTTAGTTGAGGGGCCCCAGTACTTC. This rearrangement joins TRBV7-6 to TRBJ2-5, with D perhaps TRBD1 or TRBD2 (5 bases each). Trimming cost V 1 base and J 9 bases, with 9 bases left between them. The CDR3 has 12 amino acids. The germline V gene encodes CDR1 SGHVS and CDR2 FNYEAQ.

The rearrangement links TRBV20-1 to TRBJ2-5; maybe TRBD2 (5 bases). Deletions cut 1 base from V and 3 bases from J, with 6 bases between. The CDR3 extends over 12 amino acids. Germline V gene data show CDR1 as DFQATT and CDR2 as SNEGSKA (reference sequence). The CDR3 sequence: CSARVGEETQYF. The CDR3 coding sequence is TGCAGTGCTAGAGTCGGGGAAGAGACCCAGTACTTC.

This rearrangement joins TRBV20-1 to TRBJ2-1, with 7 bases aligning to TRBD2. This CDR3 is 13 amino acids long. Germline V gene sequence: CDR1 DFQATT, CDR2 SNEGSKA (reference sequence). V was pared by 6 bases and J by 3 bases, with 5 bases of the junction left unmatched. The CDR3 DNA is TGCAGTGCCGGGAGGACCGACTACAATGAGCAGTTCTTC. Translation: CSAGRTDYNEQFF.

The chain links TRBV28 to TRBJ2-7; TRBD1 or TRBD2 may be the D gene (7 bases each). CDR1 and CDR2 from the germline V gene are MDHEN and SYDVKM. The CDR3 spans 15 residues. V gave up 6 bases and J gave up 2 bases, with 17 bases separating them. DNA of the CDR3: TGTGCCAGCAGGGAGCAGGGGGGGGTCCCCTACGAGCAGTACTTC. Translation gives CASREQGGVPYEQYF.

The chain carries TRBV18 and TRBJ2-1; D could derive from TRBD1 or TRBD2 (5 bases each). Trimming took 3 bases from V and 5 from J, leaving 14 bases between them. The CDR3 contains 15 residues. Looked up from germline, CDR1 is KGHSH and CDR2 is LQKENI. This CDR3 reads CASSPTGTADNEQFF. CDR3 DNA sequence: TGTGCCAGCTCACCGACCGGGACGGCCGACAATGAGCAGTTCTTC.

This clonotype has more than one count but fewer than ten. The CDR3 region is CASSSWGGQVTNEQFF. The CDR3 DNA reads as TGTGCCAGCAGCTCCTGGGGGGGCCAGGTAACCAATGAGCAGTTCTTC. This chain uses TRBV7-9 with TRBJ2-1, with D maybe TRBD2 (7 bases). Germline assignment: CDR1 SEHNR and CDR2 FQNEAQ (reference sequence). The V and J ends lost 4 bases and 6 bases respectively, with 19 bases between them. This CDR3 has 16 residues.

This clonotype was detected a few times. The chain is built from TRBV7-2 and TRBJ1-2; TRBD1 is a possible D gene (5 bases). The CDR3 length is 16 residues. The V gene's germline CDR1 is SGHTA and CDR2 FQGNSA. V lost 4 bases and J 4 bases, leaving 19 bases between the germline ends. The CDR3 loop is CASSSPGLGPFYGYTF. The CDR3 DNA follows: TGTGCCAGCAGCTCCCCGGGGCTAGGGCCCTTCTATGGCTACACCTTC.

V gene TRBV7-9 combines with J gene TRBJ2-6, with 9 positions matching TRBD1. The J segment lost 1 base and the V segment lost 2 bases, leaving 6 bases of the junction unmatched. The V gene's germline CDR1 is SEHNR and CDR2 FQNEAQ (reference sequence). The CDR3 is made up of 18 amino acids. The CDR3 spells CASSLTWDRASGANVLTF. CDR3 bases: TGTGCCAGCAGCTTAACCTGGGACAGGGCTTCTGGGGCCAACGTCCTGACTTTC.

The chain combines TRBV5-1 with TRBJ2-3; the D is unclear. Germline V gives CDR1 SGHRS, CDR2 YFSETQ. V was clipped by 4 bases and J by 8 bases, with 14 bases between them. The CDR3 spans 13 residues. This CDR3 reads CASSDPFKATQYF. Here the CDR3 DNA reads TGCGCCAGCAGCGACCCTTTTAAGGCTACGCAGTATTTT.

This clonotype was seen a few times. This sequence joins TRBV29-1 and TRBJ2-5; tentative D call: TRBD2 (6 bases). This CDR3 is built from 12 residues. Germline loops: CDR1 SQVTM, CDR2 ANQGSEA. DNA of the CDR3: TGCGCTATGGGGACTTGGGGAGAGACCCAGTACTTC. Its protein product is CAMGTWGETQYF.

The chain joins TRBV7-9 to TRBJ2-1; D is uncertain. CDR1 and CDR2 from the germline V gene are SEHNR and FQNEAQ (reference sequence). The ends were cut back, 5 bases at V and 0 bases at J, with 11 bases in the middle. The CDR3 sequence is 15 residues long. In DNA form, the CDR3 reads TGTGCCAGCAGCCCTGACGCTTTCTCCTACAATGAGCAGTTCTTC. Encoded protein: CASSPDAFSYNEQFF.

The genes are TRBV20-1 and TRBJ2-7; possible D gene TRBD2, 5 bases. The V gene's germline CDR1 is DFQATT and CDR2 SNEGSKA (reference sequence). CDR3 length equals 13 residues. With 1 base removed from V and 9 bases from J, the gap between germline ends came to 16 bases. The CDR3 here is CSARVERRNGQYF. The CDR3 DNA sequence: TGCAGTGCTAGAGTTGAGCGGCGGAACGGGCAGTACTTC.

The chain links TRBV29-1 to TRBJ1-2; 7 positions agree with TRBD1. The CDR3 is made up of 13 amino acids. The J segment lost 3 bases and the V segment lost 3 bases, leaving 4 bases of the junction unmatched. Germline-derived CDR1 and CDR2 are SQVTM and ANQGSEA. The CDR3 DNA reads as TGCAGCGTTGAGACAGGGATATACTATGGCTACACCTTC. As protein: CSVETGIYYGYTF.

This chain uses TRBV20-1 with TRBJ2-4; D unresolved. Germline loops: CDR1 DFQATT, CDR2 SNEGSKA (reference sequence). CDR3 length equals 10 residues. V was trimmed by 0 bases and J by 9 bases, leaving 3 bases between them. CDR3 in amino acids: CSAREAIQYF. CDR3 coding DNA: TGCAGTGCTAGAGAAGCCATTCAGTACTTC.

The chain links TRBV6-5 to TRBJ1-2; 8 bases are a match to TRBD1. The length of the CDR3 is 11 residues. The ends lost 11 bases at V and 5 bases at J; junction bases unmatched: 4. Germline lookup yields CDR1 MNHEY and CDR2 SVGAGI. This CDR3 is CAAGQGYGYTF. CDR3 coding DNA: TGTGCCGCTGGACAGGGATATGGCTACACCTTC.

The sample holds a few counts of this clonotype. The DNA for the CDR3 is TGCAGTGCTAGAGCGCGTAATGAAAAACTGTTTTTT. As protein: CSARARNEKLFF. The chain combines TRBV20-1 with TRBJ1-4; D unresolved. The V gene lost 1 base and the J gene lost 4 bases, with 4 bases spanning the gap. Per germline, CDR1 DFQATT and CDR2 SNEGSKA (reference sequence). The length of the CDR3 is 12 residues.

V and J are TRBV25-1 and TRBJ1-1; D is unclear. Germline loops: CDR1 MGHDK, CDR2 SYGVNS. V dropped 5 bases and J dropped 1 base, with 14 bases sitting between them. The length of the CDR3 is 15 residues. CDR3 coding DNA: TGTGCCAGCAGTCAAGTGAAGGCCGGGAACACTGAAGCTTTCTTT. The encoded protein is CASSQVKAGNTEAFF.

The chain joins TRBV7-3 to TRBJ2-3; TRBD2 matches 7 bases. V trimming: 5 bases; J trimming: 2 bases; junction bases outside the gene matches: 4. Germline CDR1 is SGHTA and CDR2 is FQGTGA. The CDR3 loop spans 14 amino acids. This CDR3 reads CASSQTSSTDTQYF. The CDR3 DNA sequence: TGTGCCAGCAGCCAGACTAGCTCCACAGATACGCAGTATTTT. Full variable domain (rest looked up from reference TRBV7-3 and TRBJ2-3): GAGVSQTPSNKVTEKGKYVELRCDPISGHTALYWYRQSLGQGPEFLIYFQGTGAADDSGLPNDRFFAVRPEGSVSTLKIQRTERGDSAVYLCASSQTSSTDTQYFGPGTRLTVL.

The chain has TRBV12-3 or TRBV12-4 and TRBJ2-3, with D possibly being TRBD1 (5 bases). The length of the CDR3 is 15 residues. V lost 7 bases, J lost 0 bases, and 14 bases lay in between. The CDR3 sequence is CASTRQGVSTDTQYF. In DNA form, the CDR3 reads TGTGCCAGCACCCGGCAGGGTGTGAGCACAGATACGCAGTATTTT.

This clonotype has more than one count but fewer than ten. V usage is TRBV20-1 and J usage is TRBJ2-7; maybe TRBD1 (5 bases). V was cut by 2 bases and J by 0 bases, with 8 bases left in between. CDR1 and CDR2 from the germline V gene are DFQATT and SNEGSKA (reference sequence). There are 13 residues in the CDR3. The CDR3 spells CSARPDSSYEQYF. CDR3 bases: TGCAGTGCTAGACCCGACAGCTCCTACGAGCAGTACTTC.

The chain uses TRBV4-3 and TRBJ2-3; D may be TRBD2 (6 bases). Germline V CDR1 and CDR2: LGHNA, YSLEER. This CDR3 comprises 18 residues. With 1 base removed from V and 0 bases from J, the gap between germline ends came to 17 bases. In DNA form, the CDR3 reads TGCGCCAGCAGCCAAGGCATTCGCCGTAGCGGTAGCACAGATACGCAGTATTTT. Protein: CASSQGIRRSGSTDTQYF.